The T cell receptor beta chain described here comes from a study of T cells in localized non-small cell lung cancer. Measured with immunoSEQ multiplex PCR; TCRdb has only the in-frame clones, and not every one. This table has 78,000 or so clones, approximately 84% appearing once. V lost 5 bases and J lost 7, with 5 bases in between. Per germline, CDR1 SNHLY and CDR2 FYNNEI. This CDR3 comprises 10 residues. The rearrangement joins TRBV2 to TRBJ1-2; D remains ambiguous. This receptor was taken from a man between 40 and 70 years old with stage I lung adenocarcinoma. The material was peripheral blood, obtained before any cancer treatment. CDR3 amino acids: CASSNSGYTF. In DNA form, the CDR3 reads TGTGCCAGCAGTAATAGTGGCTACACCTTC.